A selection of T cell receptor beta chains follows, all from one sample in a study of regulatory T cells in long-lasting Graves disease. One entry per CDR3 protein, called by TCRdb with MiXCR from the multiplex PCR reads. The sample carries about 470,000 distinct CDR3 sequences, less than 25% recorded once. The material sequenced was peripheral blood mononuclear cells (PBMCs), taken when the disease was refractory, from a patient treated with antithyroid drugs. The receptors here all came from a female donor with Graves disease. The CDR3 runs from the conserved cysteine through the conserved F or W. Each record gives: V gene, J gene, CDR3 protein.

>TRBV19|TRBJ2-2
CASSDGPNTGELFF
>TRBV4-2|TRBJ2-7
CASSQDVAGEYYEQYF
>TRBV2|TRBJ1-1
CASSEARGYTEAFF
>TRBV6-5|TRBJ2-2
CASSYTARLNTGELFF
>TRBV5-1|TRBJ2-3
CASSPGTSGRTHTDTQYF
>TRBV30|TRBJ2-5
CAWAPGLAGVKTQYF
>TRBV27|TRBJ1-1
CASSPPPGPNTEAFF
>TRBV12-3/TRBV12-4|TRBJ2-7
CASSLRGQYYEQYF
>TRBV6-1|TRBJ1-3
CASSRLNTIYF
>TRBV4-1|TRBJ2-7
CASSQDSPGGLYEQYF
>TRBV9|TRBJ2-7
CASSVGTGAYEQYF
>TRBV28|TRBJ1-1
CASLLFGTGGTEAFF
>TRBV9|TRBJ2-1
CASSVTASSYNEQFF
>TRBV25-1|TRBJ1-5
CASSEFGTGDQHF
>TRBV20-1|TRBJ1-2
CSADRTGTSYGYTF
>TRBV28|TRBJ2-7
CASATGAYEQYF
>TRBV11-2|TRBJ2-2
CASSSGFPTGELFF
>TRBV4-2|TRBJ2-2
CASGGQDTGELFF
>TRBV7-8|TRBJ1-2
CASSYARQDVIYGYTF
>TRBV11-1|TRBJ1-1
CASRSTRAWTEAFF
>TRBV7-8|TRBJ1-1
CASSLVSRGDTEAFF
>TRBV4-1|TRBJ1-2
CASSPSAETYGYTF
>TRBV7-2|TRBJ2-5
CASSSDLGTSDQETQYF
>TRBV12-3/TRBV12-4|TRBJ1-6
CASSPGHHANSPLHF
>TRBV2|TRBJ1-1
CASSGGGTPRNTEAFF
>TRBV6-1|TRBJ2-7
CASSEAPQRYSYEQYF
>TRBV7-9|TRBJ2-5
CASSLGSSVPPETQYF
>TRBV27|TRBJ1-1
CASSLSLGGSEAFF
>TRBV28|TRBJ2-7
CASSWASGTYEQYF
>TRBV12-5|TRBJ2-3
CASGQTSGRATDTQYF
>TRBV6-1|TRBJ1-1
CASSEGSGEAFF
>TRBV5-4|TRBJ2-5
CASSKTGTGETQYF
>TRBV6-1|TRBJ2-7
CAIDLLAGGPEQYF
>TRBV7-9|TRBJ2-7
CASSLEGLTGEVF
>TRBV6-1|TRBJ2-5
CASSEGGGQYF
>TRBV7-2|TRBJ2-4
CASSRSSSGNIQYF
>TRBV25-1|TRBJ2-5
CASSRFGLGTSGSPGETQYF
>TRBV7-9|TRBJ2-7
CASSTVPGDEQYF
>TRBV7-2|TRBJ2-5
CASTPGTGNTQYF
>TRBV6-1|TRBJ2-2
CASSHPGQGPGELFF
>TRBV6-1|TRBJ1-4
CASSEFGGATNEKLFF
>TRBV28|TRBJ2-1
CASTDAGQGSYNEQFF
>TRBV7-6|TRBJ2-7
CASSSASGNYEQYF